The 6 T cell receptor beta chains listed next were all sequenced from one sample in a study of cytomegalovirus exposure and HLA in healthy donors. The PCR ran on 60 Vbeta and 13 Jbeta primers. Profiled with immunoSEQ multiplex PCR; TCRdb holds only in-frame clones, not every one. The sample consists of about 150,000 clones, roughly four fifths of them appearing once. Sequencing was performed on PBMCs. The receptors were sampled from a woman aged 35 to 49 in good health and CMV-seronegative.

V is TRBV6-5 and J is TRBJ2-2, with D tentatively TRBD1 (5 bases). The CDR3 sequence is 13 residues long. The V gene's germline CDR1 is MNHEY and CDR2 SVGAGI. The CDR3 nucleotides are TGTGTCGTATTAGGACAGAACACCGGGGAGCTGTTTTTT. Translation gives CVVLGQNTGELFF.

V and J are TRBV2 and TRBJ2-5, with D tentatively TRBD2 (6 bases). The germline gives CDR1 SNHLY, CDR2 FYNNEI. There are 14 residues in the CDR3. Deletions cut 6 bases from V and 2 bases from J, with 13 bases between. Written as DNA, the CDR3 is TGTGCCAGCAGGGCGAGCGGGTGGCAAGAGACCCAGTACTTC. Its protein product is CASRASGWQETQYF. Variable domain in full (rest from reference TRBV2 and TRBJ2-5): EPEVTQTPSHQVTQMGQEVILRCVPISNHLYFYWYRQILGQKVEFLVSFYNNEISEKSEIFDDQFSVERPDGSNFTLKIRSTKLEDSAMYFCASRASGWQETQYFGPGTRLLVL.

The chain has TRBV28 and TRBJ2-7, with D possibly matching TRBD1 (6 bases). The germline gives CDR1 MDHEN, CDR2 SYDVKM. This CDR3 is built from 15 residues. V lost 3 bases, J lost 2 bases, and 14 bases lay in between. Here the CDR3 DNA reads TGTGCCAGCAGTTTTTACGGGACACCTGCCTACGAGCAGTACTTC. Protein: CASSFYGTPAYEQYF.

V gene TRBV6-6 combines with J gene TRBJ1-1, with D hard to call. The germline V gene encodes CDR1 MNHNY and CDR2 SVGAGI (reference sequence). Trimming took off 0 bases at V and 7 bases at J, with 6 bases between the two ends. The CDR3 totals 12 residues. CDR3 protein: CASSYSYSEAFF. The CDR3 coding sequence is TGTGCCAGCAGTTACTCGTACAGTGAAGCTTTCTTT.

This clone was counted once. CDR3 amino acids: CASSGPGVSYEQYF. In nucleotides, the CDR3 is TGTGCCAGCAGCGGCCCCGGAGTCTCCTACGAGCAGTACTTC. The chain combines TRBV6-1 with TRBJ2-7; D is unclear. Trimming stripped 6 bases from V and 0 bases from J, with 12 bases between. Germline CDR1 is MNHNS and CDR2 is SASEGT. CDR3 length equals 14 residues.

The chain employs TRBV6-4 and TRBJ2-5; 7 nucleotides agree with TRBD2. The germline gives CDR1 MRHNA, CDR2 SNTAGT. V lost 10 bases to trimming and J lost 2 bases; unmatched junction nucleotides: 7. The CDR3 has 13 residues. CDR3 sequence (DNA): TGTGCCAACCAGCGGGGTTCTCAAGAGACCCAGTACTTC. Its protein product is CANQRGSQETQYF.